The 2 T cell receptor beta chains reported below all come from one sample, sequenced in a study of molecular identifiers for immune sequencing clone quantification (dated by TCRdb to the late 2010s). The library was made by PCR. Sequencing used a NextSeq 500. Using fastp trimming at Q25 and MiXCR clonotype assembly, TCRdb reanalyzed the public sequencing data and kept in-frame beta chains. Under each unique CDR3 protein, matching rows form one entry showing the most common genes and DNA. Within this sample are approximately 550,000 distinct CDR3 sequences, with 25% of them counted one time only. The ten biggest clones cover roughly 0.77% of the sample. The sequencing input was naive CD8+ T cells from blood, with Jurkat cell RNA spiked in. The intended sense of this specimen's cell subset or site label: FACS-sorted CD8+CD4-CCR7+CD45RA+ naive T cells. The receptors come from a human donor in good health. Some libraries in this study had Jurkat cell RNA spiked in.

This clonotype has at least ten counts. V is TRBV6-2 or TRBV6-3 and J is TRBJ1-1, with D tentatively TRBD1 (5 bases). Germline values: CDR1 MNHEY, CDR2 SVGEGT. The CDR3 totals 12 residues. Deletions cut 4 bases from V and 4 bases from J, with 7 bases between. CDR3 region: CASSSGLTEAFF. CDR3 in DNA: TGTGCCAGCAGTTCGGGACTCACTGAAGCTTTCTTT.

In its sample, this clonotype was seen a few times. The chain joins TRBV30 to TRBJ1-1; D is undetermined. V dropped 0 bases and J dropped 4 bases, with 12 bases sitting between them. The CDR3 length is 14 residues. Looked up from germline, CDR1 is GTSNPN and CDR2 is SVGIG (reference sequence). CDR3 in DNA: TGTGCCTGGAGTGTAAGGGCCGATGGCACTGAAGCTTTCTTT. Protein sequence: CAWSVRADGTEAFF.